This entry lists 31 T cell receptor beta chains sequenced from one sample in a study of cytomegalovirus exposure and HLA in healthy donors. The PCR contained 60 Vbeta and 13 Jbeta primers. Sequenced by immunoSEQ multiplex PCR; TCRdb stores in-frame clones only, minus some. Found here are 150,000 to 200,000 clones, about 80% of them singletons; the top ten hold 1.1%. Material for sequencing was PBMCs. The receptors were gathered from a woman aged 40 to 55 in good health and CMV-seronegative.

The chain is built from TRBV15 and TRBJ2-2; D is possibly TRBD1 (5 bases). Germline lookup yields CDR1 LNHNV and CDR2 YYDKDF (reference sequence). The CDR3 runs to 16 residues. With 1 base removed from V and 2 bases from J, the gap between germline ends came to 11 bases. CDR3 amino acids: CATSRGQNTNTGELFF. The DNA for the CDR3 is TGTGCCACCAGCAGAGGACAGAACACCAACACCGGGGAGCTGTTTTTT.

The V and J genes are TRBV4-3 and TRBJ2-1, with 10 bases lining up with TRBD2. This CDR3 contains 17 residues. J was trimmed by 0 bases and V by 0 bases; bases with no gene match: 2. Germline assignment: CDR1 LGHNA and CDR2 YSLEER. The chain's CDR3 is CASSQDGLADSYNEQFF. The CDR3 coding sequence is TGCGCCAGCAGCCAAGATGGACTAGCGGACTCCTACAATGAGCAGTTCTTC.

The chain joins TRBV9 to TRBJ1-2; 10 bases map to TRBD1. Germline assignment: CDR1 SGDLS and CDR2 YYNGEE. V shed 3 bases and J 2 bases; nucleotides not matched to a gene: 10. This CDR3 spans 17 amino acids. The DNA for the CDR3 is TGTGCCAGCAGCGCCCGGGACAGGGGTCCTCAAAACTATGGCTACACCTTC. It encodes CASSARDRGPQNYGYTF.

The rearrangement joins TRBV5-1 to TRBJ1-2; perhaps TRBD1 as D (5 bases). The CDR3 contains 13 residues. Germline loops: CDR1 SGHRS, CDR2 YFSETQ. V lost 7 bases and J 0 bases, leaving 10 bases between the germline ends. Written as DNA, the CDR3 is TGCGCCAGCGCTGACAGTACTAACTATGGCTACACCTTC. It encodes CASADSTNYGYTF.

The chain recombines TRBV5-8 with TRBJ2-1, with 13 positions matching TRBD2. This CDR3 has 16 amino acids. V lost 6 bases and J lost 5; bases outside the gene matches: 8. Germline V gene lookup returns CDR1 SGHTS and CDR2 YDEGEE. The CDR3: CASNLGLAGADNEQFF. The CDR3 DNA is TGTGCCAGCAACTTAGGACTAGCGGGAGCGGACAATGAGCAGTTCTTC.

As DNA, the CDR3 is TGCAGCGGGAGTAGGGGTTACACTGAAGCTTTCTTT. This translates into CSGSRGYTEAFF. This chain connects TRBV29-1 to TRBJ1-1; tentatively, D is TRBD1 (5 bases). The V end was cut by 7 bases, the J end by 3 bases, with 12 bases between. CDR1 SQVTM and CDR2 ANQGSEA come from the germline V gene. CDR3 length equals 12 residues.

The rearrangement uses TRBV7-2 and TRBJ2-1; a possible D gene is TRBD2 (6 bases). The V gene's germline CDR1 is SGHTA and CDR2 FQGNSA. V was cut by 0 bases and J by 5 bases, with 8 bases left in between. CDR3 length: 14 residues. The CDR3 protein is CASSLAGLDNEQFF. The CDR3 DNA reads as TGTGCCAGCAGCTTAGCGGGACTCGACAATGAGCAGTTCTTC.

This clone showed up just a few times. The J gene is TRBJ1-2, the V gene TRBV30; D gene uncertain. The V end was cut by 2 bases, the J end by 4 bases, with 8 bases between. The CDR3 has 12 residues. Germline-derived CDR1 and CDR2 are GTSNPN and SVGIG (reference sequence). CDR3 loop: CAWSTLTYGYTF. As DNA, the CDR3 is TGTGCCTGGAGTACCCTAACCTATGGCTACACCTTC.

This chain uses TRBV29-1 with TRBJ2-2; no clear D gene. The V gene lost 6 bases and the J gene lost 8 bases, with 16 bases spanning the gap. The germline V gene has CDR1 SQVTM and CDR2 ANQGSEA. The CDR3 is 13 amino acids. The CDR3 region is CSVQGSWAGELFF. CDR3 coding DNA: TGCAGCGTCCAAGGCAGCTGGGCTGGGGAGCTGTTTTTT.

The CDR3 DNA sequence: TGTGCCAGCAGGCAAGGGCGGGCCGGGGAGCTGTTTTTT. It is translated as CASRQGRAGELFF. V gene TRBV7-3 combines with J gene TRBJ2-2, with TRBD2 as a possible D gene (5 bases). The CDR3 spans 13 residues. From germline, CDR1 is SGHTA and CDR2 FQGTGA. The V end was cut by 6 bases, the J end by 6 bases, with 11 bases between. Drawing the rest from reference TRBV7-3 and TRBJ2-2, the complete variable domain is GAGVSQTPSNKVTEKGKYVELRCDPISGHTALYWYRQSLGQGPEFLIYFQGTGAADDSGLPNDRFFAVRPEGSVSTLKIQRTERGDSAVYLCASRQGRAGELFFGEGSRLTVL.

This chain links TRBV19 with TRBJ1-1, with unresolved D. Trimming shortened V by 3 bases and J by 6 bases, and 11 bases separated the two germline ends. Germline CDR1 is LNHDA and CDR2 is SQIVND (reference sequence). The length of the CDR3 is 13 residues. CDR3 sequence: CASSIDRGSEAFF. Here the CDR3 DNA reads TGTGCCAGTAGTATTGATCGAGGATCTGAAGCTTTCTTT.

In its sample, this clone was seen once. The chain combines TRBV5-1 with TRBJ2-5; 10 positions agree with TRBD2. The CDR3 spans 15 residues. V shed 3 bases and J 0 bases; nucleotides not matched to a gene: 2. The germline gives CDR1 SGHRS, CDR2 YFSETQ. The CDR3 spells CASSYSGGYQETQYF. The CDR3 DNA reads as TGCGCCAGCAGCTATAGCGGGGGGTACCAAGAGACCCAGTACTTC.

The V and J genes are TRBV29-1 and TRBJ1-3; 7 nucleotides line up with TRBD1. Germline-derived CDR1 and CDR2 are SQVTM and ANQGSEA. The CDR3 contains 12 residues. V lost 7 bases to trimming and J lost 0 bases; unmatched junction nucleotides: 0. The CDR3 nucleotides are TGCAGCGCAGGGGGCTCTGGAAACACCATATATTTT. This sequence encodes CSAGGSGNTIYF.

This chain links TRBV5-1 with TRBJ2-1; 7 bases are shared with TRBD1. V trimming: 4 bases; J trimming: 10 bases; junction bases outside the gene matches: 17. The CDR3 consists of 16 residues. Looked up from germline, CDR1 is SGHRS and CDR2 is YFSETQ. The CDR3 sequence is CASSPGTARVPMEQFF. DNA of the CDR3: TGCGCCAGCAGCCCCGGGACAGCTCGTGTTCCAATGGAGCAGTTCTTC.

The J gene is TRBJ2-2, the V gene TRBV7-6; 7 nucleotides agree with TRBD1. The germline CDR1 and CDR2 sequences are SGHVS and FNYEAQ. V lost 2 bases, J lost 3 bases, and 9 bases stayed unmatched. The CDR3 runs 17 residues. The CDR3 reads CASSLPKNTGDTGELFF. DNA for the CDR3: TGTGCCAGCAGCTTACCGAAAAATACAGGGGACACCGGGGAGCTGTTTTTT.

The chain is built from TRBV7-2 and TRBJ2-1; TRBD2 might be the D (5 bases). In germline, CDR1 is SGHTA, CDR2 FQGNSA. The V gene lost 2 bases and the J gene lost 9 bases, with 8 bases spanning the gap. This CDR3 contains 12 residues. The CDR3 is CASSLIGGEQFF. CDR3 coding DNA: TGTGCCAGCAGCTTAATCGGAGGTGAGCAGTTCTTC.

The CDR3 is CASSLQGPLGTEAFF. In nucleotides, the CDR3 is TGTGCCAGCAGCCTACAGGGGCCATTGGGGACTGAAGCTTTCTTT. The chain is built from TRBV5-4 and TRBJ1-1, with TRBD1 identical over 7 bases. The V and J ends lost 4 bases and 5 bases, in that order; junction bases with no gene match: 11. Germline loops: CDR1 SGHNT, CDR2 YYREEE (reference sequence). The CDR3 contains 15 residues.

The rearrangement uses TRBV18 and TRBJ2-7; 8 bases fit TRBD1. The CDR3 is made up of 15 amino acids. After removal of 3 bases from V and 4 bases from J, the junction contained 8 bases not matched to a gene. Germline lookup yields CDR1 KGHSH and CDR2 LQKENI. CDR3 DNA: TGTGCCAGCTCACCCAACGGACAGGGTGGGTACGAGCAGTACGTC. Encoded protein: CASSPNGQGGYEQYV.

This CDR3 reads CASSLDPSSTDTQYF. Here the CDR3 DNA reads TGTGCCAGCAGCTTGGATCCTAGTAGCACAGATACGCAGTATTTT. This chain joins TRBV5-5 and TRBJ2-3; D is undetermined. V lost 0 bases, J lost 0 bases, and 8 bases lay in between. This CDR3 comprises 15 residues. Per the germline V gene, CDR1 is SGHKS and CDR2 is YYEKEE (reference sequence).

This clone was detected a few times. V and J are TRBV11-2 and TRBJ2-7; D is ambiguous. V dropped 0 bases and J dropped 6 bases, with 15 bases sitting between them. CDR1 is SGHAT and CDR2 is FQNNGV in the germline V gene. The CDR3 loop spans 15 amino acids. The CDR3 region has the DNA TGTGCCAGCAGCTTAGATCTGAGCACGCCTACCGAGCAGTACTTC. It yields the protein CASSLDLSTPTEQYF.

V usage is TRBV27 and J usage is TRBJ2-3, with unresolved D. The CDR3 has 12 residues. CDR1 is MNHEY, CDR2 SMNVEV, per germline (reference sequence). Trimming removed 5 bases at V and 2 bases at J, with 5 bases between. The CDR3 protein is CASSTFTDTQYF. For the CDR3, the DNA is TGTGCCAGCAGTACTTTCACAGATACGCAGTATTTT.

The chain carries TRBV29-1 and TRBJ2-1; 9 bases line up with TRBD1. CDR3 length equals 13 residues. Trimming cost V 7 bases and J 1 base; bases outside gene matches: 2. Germline V gives CDR1 SQVTM, CDR2 ANQGSEA. The CDR3 region has the DNA TGCAGCGCCGGGACAGGGTCCTACAATGAGCAGTTCTTC. Its translation is CSAGTGSYNEQFF.

The chain has TRBV19 and TRBJ1-5; D is unclear. The CDR3 covers 18 residues. The V gene's germline CDR1 is LNHDA and CDR2 SQIVND (reference sequence). V shed 10 bases and J shed 0 bases, with 25 bases lying between them. CDR3 bases: TGTGCCACCCGGGATTTACCGCCGGCCGAGAATAGCAATCAGCCCCAGCATTTT. It specifies CATRDLPPAENSNQPQHF. The variable domain in full, completed from reference TRBV19 and TRBJ1-5, reads DGGITQSPKYLFRKEGQNVTLSCEQNLNHDAMYWYRQDPGQGLRLIYYSQIVNDFQKGDIAEGYSVSREKKESFPLTVTSAQKNPTAFYLCATRDLPPAENSNQPQHFGDGTRLSIL.

The chain is built from TRBV5-1 and TRBJ2-1; 8 bases agree with TRBD2. This CDR3 contains 17 residues. Germline assignment: CDR1 SGHRS and CDR2 YFSETQ. The V gene end was trimmed by 0 bases and the J gene end by 0 bases; junction bases not matched to a gene: 5. The CDR3 region has the DNA TGCGCCAGCAGCTTGGCCGCGAGCGGGAGCTCCTACAATGAGCAGTTCTTC. This encodes CASSLAASGSSYNEQFF.

The rearrangement links TRBV19 to TRBJ2-7; tentatively, D is TRBD2 (5 bases). The V end lost 7 bases, the J end lost 2 bases, and 9 bases lay between the germline ends. In germline, CDR1 is LNHDA, CDR2 SQIVND (reference sequence). The CDR3 covers 12 residues. The CDR3 DNA reads as TGTGCCAGTACAGGCGGGCCCTACGAGCAGTACGTC. This gives the protein CASTGGPYEQYV.

The chain uses TRBV7-3 and TRBJ1-1; D is unresolved. The CDR3 is 14 residues long. V lost 4 bases to trimming and J lost 5 bases, with 14 bases between them. Looked up from germline, CDR1 is SGHTA and CDR2 is FQGTGA. The CDR3 nucleotides read TGTGCCAGCAGCTCCGTGGGCGCTGGGACTGAAGCTTTCTTT. Its protein product is CASSSVGAGTEAFF.

The J gene is TRBJ1-1, the V gene TRBV30; D is perhaps TRBD1 (6 bases). The CDR3 has 13 amino acids. Deletions cut 4 bases from V and 5 bases from J, with 14 bases between. Germline-derived CDR1 and CDR2 are GTSNPN and SVGIG (reference sequence). In nucleotides, the CDR3 is TGTGCCTGGAAGGACAGCCGCAGTACTGAAGCTTTCTTT. Amino acid sequence: CAWKDSRSTEAFF. The variable domain in full, with the rest retrieved from reference TRBV30 and TRBJ1-1, is SQTIHQWPATLVQPVGSPLSLECTVEGTSNPNLYWYRQAAGRGLQLLFYSVGIGQISSEVPQNLSASRPQDRQFILSSKKLLLSDSGFYLCAWKDSRSTEAFFGQGTRLTVV.

This clone was found a few times. This chain uses TRBV7-2 with TRBJ2-3; 14 bases align to TRBD2. CDR1 and CDR2 (germline): SGHTA, FQGNSA. Trimming at V came to 4 bases and at J to 5 bases, leaving 14 bases not matched to a gene. The length of the CDR3 is 19 residues. The CDR3 sequence: CASSSTGTSGSRYLDTQYF. CDR3 nucleotide sequence: TGTGCCAGCAGCTCGACCGGGACTAGCGGGAGTCGATATTTAGATACGCAGTATTTT.

This clone was detected only once. This chain connects TRBV5-6 to TRBJ1-1, with TRBD1 matching over 7 bases. Germline CDR1 and CDR2: SGHDT and YYEEEE. The CDR3 contains 14 residues. After removal of 5 bases from V and 1 base from J, the junction contained 5 bases not matched to a gene. DNA of the CDR3: TGTGCCAGCAGTTGGGACAGACAGAACACTGAAGCTTTCTTT. It codes for CASSWDRQNTEAFF.

V usage is TRBV7-2 and J usage is TRBJ2-5, with 7 bases identical to TRBD1. The CDR3 sequence is 14 residues long. J gave up 4 bases and V 1 base, and 3 bases lay outside the gene matches. Germline V gene sequence: CDR1 SGHTA, CDR2 FQGNSA. CDR3 nucleotide sequence: TGTGCCAGCAGCTTAGGAGGGGGCGTAGAGACCCAGTACTTC. It is translated as CASSLGGGVETQYF.

V usage is TRBV7-9 and J usage is TRBJ2-7; TRBD2 might be the D (5 bases). Trimming stripped 0 bases from V and 2 bases from J, with 11 bases between. The V gene's germline CDR1 is SEHNR and CDR2 FQNEAQ (reference sequence). The CDR3 contains 15 residues. The CDR3 region is CASSLARERTYEQYF. Written as DNA, the CDR3 is TGTGCCAGCAGCTTAGCGAGGGAACGCACCTACGAGCAGTACTTC.